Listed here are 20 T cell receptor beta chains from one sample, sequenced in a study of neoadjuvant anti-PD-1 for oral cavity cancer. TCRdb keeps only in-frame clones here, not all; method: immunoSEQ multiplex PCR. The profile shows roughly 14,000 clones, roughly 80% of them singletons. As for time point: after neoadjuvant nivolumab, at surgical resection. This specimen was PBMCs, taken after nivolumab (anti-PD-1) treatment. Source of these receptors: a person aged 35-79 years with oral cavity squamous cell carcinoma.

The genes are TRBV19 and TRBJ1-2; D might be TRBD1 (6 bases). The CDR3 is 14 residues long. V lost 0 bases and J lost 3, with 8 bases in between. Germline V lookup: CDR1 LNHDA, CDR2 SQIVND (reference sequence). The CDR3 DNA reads TGTGCCAGTAGTATAGAGGGACACCACTATGGCTACACCTTC. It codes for CASSIEGHHYGYTF.

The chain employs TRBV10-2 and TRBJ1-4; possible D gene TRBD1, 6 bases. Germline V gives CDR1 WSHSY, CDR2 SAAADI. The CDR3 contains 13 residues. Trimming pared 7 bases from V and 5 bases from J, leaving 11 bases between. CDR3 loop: CASKGDPNEKLFF. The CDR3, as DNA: TGCGCCAGCAAGGGGGACCCGAATGAAAAACTGTTTTTT.

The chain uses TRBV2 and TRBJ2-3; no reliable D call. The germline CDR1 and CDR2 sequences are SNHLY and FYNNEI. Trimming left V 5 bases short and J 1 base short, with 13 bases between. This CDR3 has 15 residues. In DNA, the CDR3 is TGTGCCAGCAGTAGGCGGAGTTCGGGCACAGATACGCAGTATTTT. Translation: CASSRRSSGTDTQYF.

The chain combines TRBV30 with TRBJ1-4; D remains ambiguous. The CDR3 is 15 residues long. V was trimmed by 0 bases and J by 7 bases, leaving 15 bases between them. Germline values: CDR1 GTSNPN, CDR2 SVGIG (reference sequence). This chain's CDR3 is CAWSVPGGHGEKLFF. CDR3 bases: TGTGCCTGGAGTGTACCGGGCGGGCATGGTGAAAAACTGTTTTTT. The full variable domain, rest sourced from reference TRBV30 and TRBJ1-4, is SQTIHQWPATLVQPVGSPLSLECTVEGTSNPNLYWYRQAAGRGLQLLFYSVGIGQISSEVPQNLSASRPQDRQFILSSKKLLLSDSGFYLCAWSVPGGHGEKLFFGSGTQLSVL.

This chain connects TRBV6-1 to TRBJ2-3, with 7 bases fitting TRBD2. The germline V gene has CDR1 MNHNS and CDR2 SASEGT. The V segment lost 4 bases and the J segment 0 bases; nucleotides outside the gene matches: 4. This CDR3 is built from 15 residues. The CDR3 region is CASSAPGGSTDTQYF. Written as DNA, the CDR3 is TGTGCCAGCAGTGCCCCCGGGGGGAGCACAGATACGCAGTATTTT.

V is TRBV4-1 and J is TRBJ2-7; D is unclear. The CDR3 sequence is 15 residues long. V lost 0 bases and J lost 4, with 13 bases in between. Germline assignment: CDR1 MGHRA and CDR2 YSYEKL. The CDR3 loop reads CASSQDPWTTYEQYF. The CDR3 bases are TGCGCCAGCAGCCAAGATCCTTGGACCACTTACGAGCAGTACTTC.

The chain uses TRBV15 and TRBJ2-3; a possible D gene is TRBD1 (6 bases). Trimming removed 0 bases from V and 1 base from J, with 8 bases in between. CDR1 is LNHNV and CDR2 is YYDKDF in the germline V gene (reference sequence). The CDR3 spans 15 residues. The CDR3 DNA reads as TGTGCCACCAGCAGAGACAGGGGTGGCACAGATACGCAGTATTTT. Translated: CATSRDRGGTDTQYF.

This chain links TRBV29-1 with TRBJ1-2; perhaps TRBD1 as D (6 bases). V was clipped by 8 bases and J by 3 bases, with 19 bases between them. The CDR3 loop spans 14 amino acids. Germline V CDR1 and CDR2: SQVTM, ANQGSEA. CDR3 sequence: CSIYRDIPDYGYTF. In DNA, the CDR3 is TGCAGCATATACCGGGACATCCCGGACTATGGCTACACCTTC.

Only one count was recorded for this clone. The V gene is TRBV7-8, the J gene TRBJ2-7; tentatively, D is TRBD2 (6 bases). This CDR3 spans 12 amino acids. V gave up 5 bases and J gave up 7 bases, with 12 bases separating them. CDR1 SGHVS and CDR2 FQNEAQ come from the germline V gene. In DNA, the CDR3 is TGTGCCAGCAGCCGGAGCGGGCGGGAGCAGTACTTC. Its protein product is CASSRSGREQYF.

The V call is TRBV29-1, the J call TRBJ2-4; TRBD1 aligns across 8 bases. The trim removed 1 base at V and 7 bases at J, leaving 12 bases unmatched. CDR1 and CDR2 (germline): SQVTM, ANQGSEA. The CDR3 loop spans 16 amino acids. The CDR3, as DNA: TGCAGCGTTGAAGCGCTTGCAGGGGGCCGTCGGAACATTCAGTACTTC. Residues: CSVEALAGGRRNIQYF.

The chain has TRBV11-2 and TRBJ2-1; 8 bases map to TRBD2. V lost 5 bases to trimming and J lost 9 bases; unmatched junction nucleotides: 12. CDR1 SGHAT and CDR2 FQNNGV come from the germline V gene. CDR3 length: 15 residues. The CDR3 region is CASSPTGTRLSEQFF. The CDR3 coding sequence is TGTGCCAGCAGCCCGACCGGGACTAGATTGAGTGAGCAGTTCTTC.

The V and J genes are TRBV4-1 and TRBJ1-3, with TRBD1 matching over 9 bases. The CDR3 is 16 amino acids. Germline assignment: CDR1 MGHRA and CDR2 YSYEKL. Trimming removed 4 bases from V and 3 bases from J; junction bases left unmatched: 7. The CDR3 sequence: CASSPYGQGLGNTIYF. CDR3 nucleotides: TGCGCCAGCAGCCCTTATGGACAGGGGCTTGGAAACACCATATATTTT.

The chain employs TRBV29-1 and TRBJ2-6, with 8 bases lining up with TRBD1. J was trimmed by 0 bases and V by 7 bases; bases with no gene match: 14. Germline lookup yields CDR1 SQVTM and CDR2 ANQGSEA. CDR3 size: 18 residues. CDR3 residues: CSANDRGHRYSGANVLTF. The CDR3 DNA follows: TGCAGCGCGAACGACAGGGGCCACCGATACTCTGGGGCCAACGTCCTGACTTTC.

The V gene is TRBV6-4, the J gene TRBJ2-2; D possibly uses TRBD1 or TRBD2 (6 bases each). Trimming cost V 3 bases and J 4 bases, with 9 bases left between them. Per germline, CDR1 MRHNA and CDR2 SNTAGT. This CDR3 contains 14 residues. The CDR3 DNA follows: TGTGCCAGCAGTGAAGAGGGGGGCACCGGGGAGCTGTTTTTT. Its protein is CASSEEGGTGELFF.

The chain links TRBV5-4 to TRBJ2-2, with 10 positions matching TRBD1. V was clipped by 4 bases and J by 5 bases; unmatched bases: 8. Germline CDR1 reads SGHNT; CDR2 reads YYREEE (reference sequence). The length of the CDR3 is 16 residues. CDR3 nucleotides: TGTGCCAGCAGCGCATCTCCGGGACAGGGGACCGGGGAGCTGTTTTTT. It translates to CASSASPGQGTGELFF.

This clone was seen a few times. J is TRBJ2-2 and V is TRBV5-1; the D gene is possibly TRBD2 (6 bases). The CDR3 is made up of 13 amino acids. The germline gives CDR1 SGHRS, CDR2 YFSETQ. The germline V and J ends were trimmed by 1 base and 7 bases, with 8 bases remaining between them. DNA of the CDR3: TGCGCCAGCAGCTTGTGGGGAGGCGGGGAGCTGTTTTTT. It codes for CASSLWGGGELFF.

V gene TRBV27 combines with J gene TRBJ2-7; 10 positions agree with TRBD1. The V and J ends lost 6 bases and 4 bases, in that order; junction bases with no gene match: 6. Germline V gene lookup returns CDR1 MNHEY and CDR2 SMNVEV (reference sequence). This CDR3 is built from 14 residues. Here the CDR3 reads CASRARQGAYEQYF. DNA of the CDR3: TGTGCCAGCAGGGCGAGACAGGGGGCTTACGAGCAGTACTTC.

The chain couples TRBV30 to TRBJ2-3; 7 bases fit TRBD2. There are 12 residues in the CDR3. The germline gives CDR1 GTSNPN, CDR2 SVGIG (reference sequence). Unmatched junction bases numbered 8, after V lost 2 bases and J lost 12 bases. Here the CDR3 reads CAWSPGTTFQYF. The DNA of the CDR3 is TGTGCCTGGAGTCCCGGGACTACTTTCCAGTATTTT.

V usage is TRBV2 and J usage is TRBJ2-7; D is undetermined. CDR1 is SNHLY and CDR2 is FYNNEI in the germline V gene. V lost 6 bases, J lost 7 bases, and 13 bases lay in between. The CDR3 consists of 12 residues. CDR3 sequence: CASRRPFSEQYF. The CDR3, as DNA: TGTGCCAGCAGACGCCCCTTTTCAGAGCAGTACTTC.

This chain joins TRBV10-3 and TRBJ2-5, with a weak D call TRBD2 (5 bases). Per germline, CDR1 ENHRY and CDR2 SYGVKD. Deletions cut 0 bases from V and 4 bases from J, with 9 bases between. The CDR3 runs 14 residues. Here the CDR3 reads CAISESTRGETQYF. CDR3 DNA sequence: TGTGCCATCAGTGAGTCGACTCGGGGAGAGACCCAGTACTTC.